Listed below are T cell receptor beta chains from one sample, sequenced in a study of blood T cells in healthy people across ages. Each CDR3 protein gets one entry after TCRdb re-called the 5' RACE reads with MiXCR. The table has approximately 810,000 distinct CDR3 sequences, 29% seen once. The sequenced sample was blood. The source of these receptors is a woman of 80 years or more in good health. The CDR3 runs from the conserved cysteine through the conserved F or W. A D gene is named only where the DNA matches it firmly. Rows may omit the clone size; those that give it use once, few, many or a size class.

clone_size: few; v_call: TRBV6-6; d_call: TRBD1; j_call: TRBJ1-6; cdr3_nt: TGTGCCAGCAGTTACCCAAGACAGGGGGGAAATTCACCCCCCCACTTT; cdr3_aa: CASSYPRQGGNSPPHF
clone_size: many; v_call: TRBV4-2; d_call: TRBD1; j_call: TRBJ2-6; cdr3_nt: TGTGCCAGCAGCCTCAGGACAGGGATCTCTGGGGGGGCCAACGTCCTGACTTTC; cdr3_aa: CASSLRTGISGGANVLTF
clone_size: -; v_call: TRBV30; d_call: -; j_call: TRBJ1-4; cdr3_nt: TGTGCCTACCGTCCTATCCGGGAGAATGAAAAACGGTTTTTT; cdr3_aa: CAYRPIRENEKRFF
clone_size: many; v_call: TRBV5-1; d_call: TRBD1; j_call: TRBJ2-7; cdr3_nt: TGCGCCAGCAGCGGTGGACAGGGGGTCCACGAGCAGTACTTC; cdr3_aa: CASSGGQGVHEQYF
clone_size: -; v_call: TRBV10-2; d_call: -; j_call: TRBJ2-4; cdr3_nt: TGCGCCAGCAGTGGGTTGGCCCACAAAAACATTCAGTACTTC; cdr3_aa: CASSGLAHKNIQYF
clone_size: few; v_call: TRBV4-2; d_call: TRBD2; j_call: TRBJ2-2; cdr3_nt: TGTGCCAGCAGCCCAACTAGCGGGGATGGCACCGGGGAGCTGTTTTTT; cdr3_aa: CASSPTSGDGTGELFF
clone_size: few; v_call: TRBV7-2; d_call: -; j_call: TRBJ1-3; cdr3_nt: TGTGCCAGCAGCTTAGGACTTGGAAACACCATATATTTT; cdr3_aa: CASSLGLGNTIYF
clone_size: -; v_call: TRBV4-1; d_call: -; j_call: TRBJ2-5; cdr3_nt: TGCGCCAGCAGCCAAGTCCAACAGGGTCGGACCCAGTACTTC; cdr3_aa: CASSQVQQGRTQYF
clone_size: -; v_call: TRBV3-1; d_call: -; j_call: TRBJ1-6; cdr3_nt: TGTGCCAGCTGTCACGGCTCTGCACCCCTCCACTTT; cdr3_aa: CASCHGSAPLHF
clone_size: -; v_call: TRBV12-3/TRBV12-4; d_call: -; j_call: TRBJ2-3; cdr3_nt: TGTGCCAGCAGTCCGACTTTGCTCCTCACAGATACGCAGTATTTT; cdr3_aa: CASSPTLLLTDTQYF
clone_size: few; v_call: TRBV2; d_call: -; j_call: TRBJ2-1; cdr3_nt: TGTGCCAGCACCCTCAACAGGGGACTAGTTTTTTTCACTGAGGGCAATGAGCAGTTCTTC; cdr3_aa: CASTLNRGLVFFTEGNEQFF
clone_size: many; v_call: TRBV12-3/TRBV12-4; d_call: -; j_call: TRBJ2-7; cdr3_nt: TGTGCCAGCAGTTTAGGCGCAGGGATCGGGCAGTACTTC; cdr3_aa: CASSLGAGIGQYF
clone_size: few; v_call: TRBV20-1; d_call: TRBD2; j_call: TRBJ2-5; cdr3_nt: TGCAGTGGAGGGCGAAGTAGCGGGGGGGCCGCGGAGACCCAGTACTTC; cdr3_aa: CSGGRSSGGAAETQYF
clone_size: -; v_call: TRBV9; d_call: -; j_call: TRBJ1-2; cdr3_nt: TGTGCCAGCAGCGTAGACCAGGGACGTGGCTACACCTTC; cdr3_aa: CASSVDQGRGYTF
clone_size: few; v_call: TRBV24-1; d_call: -; j_call: TRBJ2-3; cdr3_nt: TGTGCCACCAGTGTTGGACTGGATACGCAGTATTTT; cdr3_aa: CATSVGLDTQYF
clone_size: few; v_call: TRBV5-6; d_call: TRBD1; j_call: TRBJ1-6; cdr3_nt: TGTGCCAGCAGCTTGGGGACAGGGGTTAACAATTCACCCCTCCACTTT; cdr3_aa: CASSLGTGVNNSPLHF